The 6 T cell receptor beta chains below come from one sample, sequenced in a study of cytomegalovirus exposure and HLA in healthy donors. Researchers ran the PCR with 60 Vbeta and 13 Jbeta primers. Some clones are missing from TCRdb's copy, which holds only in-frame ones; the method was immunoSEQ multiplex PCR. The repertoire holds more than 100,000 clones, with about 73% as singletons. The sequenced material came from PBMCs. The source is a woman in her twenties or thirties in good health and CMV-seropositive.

The CDR3, as DNA: TGCGCCAGCAGCCAAGAGTGGGGGGAGAATGAGCAGTTCTTC. Translated: CASSQEWGENEQFF. The J gene is TRBJ2-1, the V gene TRBV4-3; D is possibly TRBD2 (6 bases). This CDR3 has 14 residues. Trimming stripped 0 bases from V and 7 bases from J, with 10 bases between. Germline CDR1 reads LGHNA; CDR2 reads YSLEER.

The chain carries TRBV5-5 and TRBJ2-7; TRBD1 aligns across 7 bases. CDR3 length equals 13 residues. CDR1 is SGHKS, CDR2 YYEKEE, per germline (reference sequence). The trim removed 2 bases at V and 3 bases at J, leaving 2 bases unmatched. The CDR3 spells CASSFPGGYEQYF. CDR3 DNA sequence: TGTGCCAGCAGCTTCCCAGGGGGCTACGAGCAGTACTTC.

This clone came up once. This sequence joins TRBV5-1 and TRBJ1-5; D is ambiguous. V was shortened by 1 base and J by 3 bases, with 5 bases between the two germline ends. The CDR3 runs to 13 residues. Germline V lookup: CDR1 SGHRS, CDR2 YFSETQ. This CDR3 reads CASSLTFNQPQHF. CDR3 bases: TGCGCCAGCAGCTTGACTTTCAATCAGCCCCAGCATTTT. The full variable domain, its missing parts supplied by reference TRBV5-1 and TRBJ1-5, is KAGVTQTPRYLIKTRGQQVTLSCSPISGHRSVSWYQQTPGQGLQFLFEYFSETQRNKGNFPGRFSGRQFSNSRSEMNVSTLELGDSALYLCASSLTFNQPQHFGDGTRLSIL.

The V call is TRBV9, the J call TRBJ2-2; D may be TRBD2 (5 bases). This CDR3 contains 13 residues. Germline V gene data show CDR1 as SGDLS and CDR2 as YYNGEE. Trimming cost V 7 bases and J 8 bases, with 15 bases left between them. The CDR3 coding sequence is TGTGCCAGCTGTCGGGATCTTGAAGGGGAGCTGTTTTTT. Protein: CASCRDLEGELFF. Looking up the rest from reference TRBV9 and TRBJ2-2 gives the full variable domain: DSGVTQTPKHLITATGQRVTLRCSPRSGDLSVYWYQQSLDQGLQFLIQYYNGEERAKGNILERFSAQQFPDLHSELNLSSLELGDSALYFCASCRDLEGELFFGEGSRLTVL.

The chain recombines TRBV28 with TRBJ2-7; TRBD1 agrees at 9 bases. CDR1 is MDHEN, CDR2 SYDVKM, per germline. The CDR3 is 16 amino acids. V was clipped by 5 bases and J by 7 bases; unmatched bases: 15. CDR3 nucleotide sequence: TGTGCCAGCAGTATTCCAGCCGGTTGGGACAGGGATGAGCAGTACTTC. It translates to CASSIPAGWDRDEQYF.

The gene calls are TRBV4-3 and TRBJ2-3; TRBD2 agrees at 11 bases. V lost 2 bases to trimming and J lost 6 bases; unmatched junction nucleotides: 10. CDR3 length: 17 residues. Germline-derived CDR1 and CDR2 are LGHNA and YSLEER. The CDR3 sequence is CASSQLLGASGGDTQYF. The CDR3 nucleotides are TGCGCCAGCAGCCAACTTCTCGGGGCTAGCGGGGGGGATACGCAGTATTTT.